The 23 T cell receptor beta chains below all came from one sample that was sequenced in a study of blood T cell repertoires in COVID-19. Method: immunoSEQ multiplex PCR; TCRdb's copy keeps in-frame clones and lacks some. The profile covers roughly 200,000 clones, with around 87% appearing a single time and 0.85% to 0.95% taken by the ten largest. Sequencing was performed on peripheral blood. The receptor source for this set is a young woman who had recovered from COVID-19.

The chain combines TRBV14 with TRBJ2-6, with a weak D call TRBD1 (5 bases). The CDR3 has 15 residues. Per the germline V gene, CDR1 is SGHDN and CDR2 is FVKESK. V lost 5 bases, J lost 0 bases, and 8 bases lay in between. The CDR3 nucleotides are TGTGCCAGCAGCTGGACACGCTCTGGGGCCAACGTCCTGACTTTC. Encoded protein: CASSWTRSGANVLTF. Supplemented by reference TRBV14 and TRBJ2-6, the full variable domain reads EAGVTQFPSHSVIEKGQTVTLRCDPISGHDNLYWYRRVMGKEIKFLLHFVKESKQDESGMPNNRFLAERTGGTYSTLKVQPAELEDSGVYFCASSWTRSGANVLTFGAGSRLTVL.

The V and J genes are TRBV18 and TRBJ1-2; the D is unclear. Trimming shortened V by 2 bases and J by 8 bases, and 9 bases separated the two germline ends. The germline V gene encodes CDR1 KGHSH and CDR2 LQKENI. The CDR3 has 12 amino acids. Here the CDR3 DNA reads TGTGCCAGCTCACCAGGCGGAACGGGCTACACCTTC. Translating it yields CASSPGGTGYTF. Supplemented by reference TRBV18 and TRBJ1-2, the full variable domain reads NAGVMQNPRHLVRRRGQEARLRCSPMKGHSHVYWYRQLPEEGLKFMVYLQKENIIDESGMPKERFSAEFPKEGPSILRIQQVVRGDSAAYFCASSPGGTGYTFGSGTRLTVV.

V usage is TRBV6-1 and J usage is TRBJ1-5; no firm D call. Germline assignment: CDR1 MNHNS and CDR2 SASEGT. The V and J ends lost 0 bases and 3 bases respectively, with 9 bases between them. The CDR3 is 15 amino acids. CDR3 DNA: TGTGCCAGCAGTGAAGCGCGGTCGAACAATCAGCCCCAGCATTTT. This codes for CASSEARSNNQPQHF.

The chain carries TRBV3-1 (or the pseudogene TRBV3-2) and TRBJ2-3; 9 positions match TRBD2. This CDR3 spans 17 amino acids. Germline V gives CDR1 LGHDT, CDR2 YNNKEL (reference sequence). With V trimmed by 1 base and J by 2 bases, 7 bases remained unmatched. In nucleotides, the CDR3 is TGTGCCAGCAGCCAAGGCCGACTAGCGGATCACACAGATACGCAGTATTTT. It encodes CASSQGRLADHTDTQYF.

This sequence joins TRBV5-1 and TRBJ2-7; D may be TRBD2 (5 bases). Per germline, CDR1 SGHRS and CDR2 YFSETQ. Deletions cut 0 bases from V and 2 bases from J, with 9 bases between. The CDR3 runs 14 residues. The CDR3 DNA is TGCGCCAGCAGCTTGGAGGGAGACGCCTACGAGCAGTACGTC. Its protein is CASSLEGDAYEQYV.

The V gene is TRBV5-4, the J gene TRBJ2-3; TRBD2 might be the D (7 bases). V was pared by 1 base and J by 1 base, with 10 bases between. The V gene's germline CDR1 is SGHNT and CDR2 YYREEE (reference sequence). The CDR3 extends over 15 amino acids. The CDR3 bases are TGTGCCAGCAGCTTGCGGGGGGCGGGCACAGATACGCAGTATTTT. Protein product: CASSLRGAGTDTQYF. Full variable domain (remainder filled in from reference TRBV5-4 and TRBJ2-3): ETGVTQSPTHLIKTRGQQVTLRCSSQSGHNTVSWYQQALGQGPQFIFQYYREEENGRGNFPPRFSGLQFPNYSSELNVNALELDDSALYLCASSLRGAGTDTQYFGPGTRLTVL.

This chain joins TRBV5-1 and TRBJ1-2; D remains unclear. The CDR3 is 13 residues long. Germline loops: CDR1 SGHRS, CDR2 YFSETQ. Trimming removed 0 bases at V and 5 bases at J, with 8 bases between. The DNA of the CDR3 is TGCGCCAGCAGCTTGGAGGCAGGTTATGGCTACACCTTC. Translating gives CASSLEAGYGYTF.

The chain uses TRBV7-2 and TRBJ2-2; TRBD1 agrees at 8 bases. After removal of 0 bases from V and 6 bases from J, the junction contained 3 bases not matched to a gene. Germline loops: CDR1 SGHTA, CDR2 FQGNSA. This CDR3 region has 15 residues. For the CDR3, the DNA is TGTGCCAGCAGCTTAGCGGCGACAGGGGCCGGGGAGCTGTTTTTT. Protein sequence: CASSLAATGAGELFF.

This chain joins TRBV6-5 and TRBJ1-6, with D perhaps matching TRBD1 (5 bases). V lost 7 bases to trimming and J lost 10 bases, with 14 bases between them. The germline gives CDR1 MNHEY, CDR2 SVGAGI. The CDR3 consists of 13 residues. The CDR3 region has the DNA TGTGCCAGCAATAGGGGAAGAAACTCACCCCTCCACTTT. This encodes CASNRGRNSPLHF.

The chain recombines TRBV19 with TRBJ1-5, with 9 positions matching TRBD1. Germline V gives CDR1 LNHDA, CDR2 SQIVND (reference sequence). This CDR3 is 15 amino acids long. The V segment lost 4 bases and the J segment 3 bases; nucleotides outside the gene matches: 4. The CDR3 nucleotides are TGTGCCAGTAGTAAAGGACAGGGGCCCAATCAGCCCCAGCATTTT. Translated: CASSKGQGPNQPQHF.

CDR3 bases: TGTGCCAGCAGCGCGGACAGGTGGGCCACTGAAGCTTTCTTT. It encodes CASSADRWATEAFF. This rearrangement joins TRBV7-9 to TRBJ1-1; 7 bases map to TRBD1. This CDR3 comprises 14 residues. In germline, CDR1 is SEHNR, CDR2 FQNEAQ (reference sequence). V was clipped by 5 bases and J by 4 bases; unmatched bases: 7. Based on the CDR3 plus reference TRBV7-9 and TRBJ1-1, the full variable domain is DTGVSQNPRHKITKRGQNVTFRCDPISEHNRLYWYRQTLGQGPEFLTYFQNEAQLEKSRLLSDRFSAERPKGSFSTLEIQRTEQGDSAMYLCASSADRWATEAFFGQGTRLTVV.

The gene calls are TRBV4-1 and TRBJ2-7; 7 nucleotides match TRBD1. The CDR3 sequence is 15 residues long. The V segment lost 4 bases and the J segment 1 base; nucleotides outside the gene matches: 7. Germline CDR1 MGHRA, CDR2 YSYEKL. As DNA, the CDR3 is TGCGCCAGCAGCCGAAAGGGGGCCGAATCCTACGAGCAGTACTTC. It is translated as CASSRKGAESYEQYF.

This clone was counted a few times. The V call is TRBV27, the J call TRBJ1-5; D remains unclear. Trimming cost V 1 base and J 0 bases, with 7 bases left between them. CDR1 MNHEY and CDR2 SMNVEV come from the germline V gene (reference sequence). This CDR3 has 15 amino acids. Here the CDR3 DNA reads TGTGCCAGCAGTTTATATACTAATAGCAATCAGCCCCAGCATTTT. It encodes CASSLYTNSNQPQHF.

The J gene is TRBJ2-7, the V gene TRBV11-2, with 13 bases aligning to TRBD2. The V gene's germline CDR1 is SGHAT and CDR2 FQNNGV. The J segment lost 2 bases and the V segment lost 10 bases, leaving 5 bases of the junction unmatched. CDR3 size: 14 residues. The CDR3 DNA follows: TGTGCCACCCTCGGGACTAGCGGGACCTACGAGCAGTACGTC. Its protein product is CATLGTSGTYEQYV.

The genes are TRBV5-1 and TRBJ1-2; 7 nucleotides agree with TRBD1. CDR1 is SGHRS, CDR2 YFSETQ, per germline. V trimming: 7 bases; J trimming: 0 bases; junction bases outside the gene matches: 9. This CDR3 region has 15 residues. The CDR3 DNA follows: TGCGCCAGCGGGACGCGACAGGGCACTAACTATGGCTACACCTTC. Encoded protein: CASGTRQGTNYGYTF.

This chain connects TRBV7-2 to TRBJ2-4; TRBD2 might be the D (6 bases). The ends were cut back, 8 bases at V and 4 bases at J, with 15 bases in the middle. Per the germline V gene, CDR1 is SGHTA and CDR2 is FQGNSA. The CDR3 sequence is 14 residues long. The DNA for the CDR3 is TGTGCCAGCCGGCGGGACGATTGGAAAAACATTCAGTACTTC. Its protein is CASRRDDWKNIQYF.

V and J are TRBV13 and TRBJ1-2, with 10 positions matching TRBD1. Germline values: CDR1 PRHDT, CDR2 FYEKMQ (reference sequence). This CDR3 is 14 amino acids long. The V segment lost 5 bases and the J segment 4 bases; nucleotides outside the gene matches: 4. The CDR3 protein is CASSPDRGAYGYTF. CDR3 DNA sequence: TGTGCCAGCAGCCCGGACAGGGGGGCCTATGGCTACACCTTC.

J is TRBJ1-3 and V is TRBV15, with 7 bases matching TRBD1. Germline lookup yields CDR1 LNHNV and CDR2 YYDKDF (reference sequence). CDR3 size: 18 residues. Trimming cost V 1 base and J 0 bases; bases outside gene matches: 9. The CDR3 loop reads CATSRVQTGSLSGNTIYF. The CDR3, as DNA: TGTGCCACCAGCAGAGTCCAGACAGGGAGCCTCTCTGGAAACACCATATATTTT. The variable domain in full, completed from reference TRBV15 and TRBJ1-3, reads DAMVIQNPRYQVTQFGKPVTLSCSQTLNHNVMYWYQQKSSQAPKLLFHYYDKDFNNEADTPDNFQSRRPNTSFCFLDIRSPGLGDTAMYLCATSRVQTGSLSGNTIYFGEGSWLTVV.

The gene calls are TRBV7-2 and TRBJ2-5; D call uncertain. Germline V gene data show CDR1 as SGHTA and CDR2 as FQGNSA. The length of the CDR3 is 12 residues. V was pared by 4 bases and J by 5 bases, with 8 bases between. Here the CDR3 DNA reads TGTGCCAGCAGCTCTTTCCGGGAGACCCAGTACTTC. As protein: CASSSFRETQYF.

This clone appeared once. The CDR3 spells CAGGGDRGLSGRYNEQFF. The CDR3 bases are TGTGCCGGAGGGGGGGACAGGGGGCTCAGCGGGAGGTACAATGAGCAGTTCTTC. The V call is TRBV30, the J call TRBJ2-1; 12 positions match TRBD1. Germline loops: CDR1 GTSNPN, CDR2 SVGIG (reference sequence). V shed 8 bases and J 4 bases; nucleotides not matched to a gene: 18. CDR3 length equals 18 residues.

This clone was recorded once. The rearrangement links TRBV28 to TRBJ1-5; 8 positions agree with TRBD1. Germline V gives CDR1 MDHEN, CDR2 SYDVKM. V lost 3 bases, J lost 7 bases, and 8 bases stayed unmatched. The CDR3 contains 15 residues. The CDR3 coding sequence is TGTGCCAGCAGTTTCGATGACAGGGGATGGCAGCCCCAGCATTTT. It codes for CASSFDDRGWQPQHF.

V gene TRBV7-2 combines with J gene TRBJ2-5; 8 bases fit TRBD2. CDR1 is SGHTA, CDR2 FQGNSA, per germline. V lost 2 bases and J lost 5; bases outside the gene matches: 4. The CDR3 runs to 14 residues. The DNA for the CDR3 is TGTGCCAGCAGCTTAACGGGGGGGCTCGAGACCCAGTACTTC. Amino acids: CASSLTGGLETQYF.

The chain links TRBV10-3 to TRBJ1-4, with a tentative D call TRBD1 (5 bases). Germline V CDR1 and CDR2: ENHRY, SYGVKD. V lost 3 bases, J lost 0 bases, and 14 bases lay in between. CDR3 size: 17 residues. The CDR3 is CAISDRQPYATNEKLFF. In DNA, the CDR3 is TGTGCCATCAGTGACCGACAGCCCTATGCAACTAATGAAAAACTGTTTTTT.